The 29 T cell receptor beta chains below all came from one sample that was sequenced in a study of cytomegalovirus exposure and HLA in healthy donors. In the PCR, 60 Vbeta and 13 Jbeta primers were used. TCRdb's table, derived via immunoSEQ multiplex PCR, lists solely in-frame clones and lacks some. The table lists tens of thousands of clones, with about 2.5% in the top ten. Sequencing used PBMCs. These receptors all stem from a female donor in good health and CMV-seronegative.

V is TRBV30 and J is TRBJ2-7; D ambiguous. Germline CDR1 is GTSNPN and CDR2 is SVGIG (reference sequence). The CDR3 loop spans 15 amino acids. Deletions cut 0 bases from V and 0 bases from J, with 12 bases between. The CDR3 spells CAWSVLMASSYEQYF. CDR3 nucleotides: TGTGCCTGGAGTGTACTAATGGCCAGCTCCTACGAGCAGTACTTC.

About this clone itself: One junction end disagrees with the germline gene, perhaps due to a read error. The chain recombines TRBV7-7 with TRBJ2-5; 8 nucleotides line up with TRBD2. Germline assignment: CDR1 SSHAT and CDR2 FNYEAQ (reference sequence). The CDR3 contains 14 residues. CDR3 region: CASSSRGGAETQYF. The CDR3 DNA sequence: TGTGCTAGCAGCTCCCGGGGGGGGGCAGAGACCCAGTACTTC.

This rearrangement joins TRBV19 to TRBJ1-5; maybe TRBD1 (6 bases). The CDR3 is 17 amino acids. Germline V lookup: CDR1 LNHDA, CDR2 SQIVND (reference sequence). V shed 7 bases and J shed 2 bases, with 21 bases lying between them. CDR3 amino acids: CASNPFRYRVGNQPQHF. The CDR3 bases are TGTGCCAGTAACCCCTTCCGCTACAGGGTCGGCAATCAGCCCCAGCATTTT.

The rearrangement joins TRBV19 to TRBJ1-2; D is perhaps TRBD1 (5 bases). The CDR3 has 14 amino acids. Germline CDR1 LNHDA, CDR2 SQIVND (reference sequence). V lost 3 bases to trimming and J lost 4 bases, with 12 bases between them. DNA of the CDR3: TGTGCCAGTAGTATGAACTCAGGGTTCTATGGCTACACCTTC. This encodes CASSMNSGFYGYTF. The variable domain in full, with the rest retrieved from reference TRBV19 and TRBJ1-2, is DGGITQSPKYLFRKEGQNVTLSCEQNLNHDAMYWYRQDPGQGLRLIYYSQIVNDFQKGDIAEGYSVSREKKESFPLTVTSAQKNPTAFYLCASSMNSGFYGYTFGSGTRLTVV.

The chain has TRBV18 and TRBJ1-5; 10 bases are shared with TRBD1. V gave up 3 bases and J gave up 3 bases; unmatched junction bases: 5. Germline CDR1 and CDR2: KGHSH and LQKENI. The CDR3 length is 16 residues. The CDR3 bases are TGTGCCAGCTCACCGTTGGACAGGGGGGTCAATCAGCCCCAGCATTTT. It encodes CASSPLDRGVNQPQHF.

The chain recombines TRBV2 with TRBJ2-7; 7 bases agree with TRBD1. There are 13 residues in the CDR3. V was pared by 10 bases and J by 0 bases, with 6 bases of the junction left unmatched. From germline, CDR1 is SNHLY and CDR2 FYNNEI. CDR3 DNA: TGTGCCACCTCGGGACAGCGCTCCTACGAGCAGTACTTC. This sequence encodes CATSGQRSYEQYF.

The chain couples TRBV28 to TRBJ1-1, with 9 bases identical to TRBD1. CDR1 is MDHEN and CDR2 is SYDVKM in the germline V gene. J gave up 2 bases and V 6 bases, and 13 bases lay outside the gene matches. The CDR3 totals 17 residues. The CDR3 nucleotides are TGTGCCAGCAGCCTTATCTCTCGACAGGGGGGAAACACTGAAGCTTTCTTT. Its protein product is CASSLISRQGGNTEAFF.

V usage is TRBV18 and J usage is TRBJ1-4; 7 nucleotides align to TRBD1. Germline-derived CDR1 and CDR2 are KGHSH and LQKENI. The CDR3 covers 15 residues. Germline trimming cut 6 bases from V and 8 bases from J; bases unmatched to any gene: 12. Here the CDR3 DNA reads TGTGCCAGCTCCCTCGGGGCAGGGGGAGGCGAAAAACTGTTTTTT. This codes for CASSLGAGGGEKLFF.

The V and J genes are TRBV7-9 and TRBJ2-5, with 8 bases that match TRBD1. Germline V gene sequence: CDR1 SEHNR, CDR2 FQNEAQ (reference sequence). The CDR3 totals 15 residues. The trim removed 4 bases at V and 5 bases at J, leaving 9 bases unmatched. The CDR3 sequence: CASSYGTGGVETQYF. The CDR3 bases are TGTGCCAGCAGCTATGGGACAGGTGGAGTTGAGACCCAGTACTTC.

V usage is TRBV29-1 and J usage is TRBJ2-2, with no clear D. Looked up from germline, CDR1 is SQVTM and CDR2 is ANQGSEA. The CDR3 sequence is 13 residues long. Deletions cut 5 bases from V and 4 bases from J, with 11 bases between. CDR3 residues: CSVSPGVTGELFF. As DNA, the CDR3 is TGCAGCGTTAGCCCAGGTGTCACCGGGGAGCTGTTTTTT.

The V call is TRBV5-4, the J call TRBJ1-6; D is perhaps TRBD1 (5 bases). Per germline, CDR1 SGHNT and CDR2 YYREEE (reference sequence). This CDR3 contains 17 residues. The V end lost 0 bases, the J end lost 7 bases, and 17 bases lay between the germline ends. As DNA, the CDR3 is TGTGCCAGCAGCTTGGCCGGCCGGGGGTCGGCAAATTCACCCCTCCACTTT. Encoded protein: CASSLAGRGSANSPLHF.

The genes are TRBV27 and TRBJ2-7, with D perhaps TRBD1 (6 bases). Trimming shortened V by 3 bases and J by 3 bases, and 9 bases separated the two germline ends. Germline V gives CDR1 MNHEY, CDR2 SMNVEV (reference sequence). This CDR3 region has 13 residues. CDR3 residues: CASSLQGIYEQYF. In DNA, the CDR3 is TGTGCCAGCAGTTTGCAGGGGATCTACGAGCAGTACTTC.

The chain employs TRBV14 and TRBJ2-1, with 7 bases identical to TRBD1. With 4 bases clipped from V and 8 bases from J, the junction kept 8 bases outside the gene matches. CDR1 and CDR2 (germline): SGHDN, FVKESK. This CDR3 contains 14 residues. The CDR3 sequence is CASSRGTVWDEQFF. The CDR3 DNA reads as TGTGCCAGCAGCCGAGGGACAGTTTGGGATGAGCAGTTCTTC.

This chain joins TRBV19 and TRBJ2-7; tentatively, D is TRBD1 (6 bases). CDR3 length: 14 amino acids. CDR1 and CDR2 from the germline V gene are LNHDA and SQIVND (reference sequence). Trimming removed 5 bases at V and 0 bases at J, with 11 bases between. The CDR3 DNA reads as TGTGCCAGTAGTGCCCGACAGGCCTCCTACGAGCAGTACTTC. It encodes CASSARQASYEQYF.

The chain has TRBV5-8 and TRBJ1-6; D not resolved. With 5 bases removed from V and 6 bases from J, the gap between germline ends came to 18 bases. Looked up from germline, CDR1 is SGHTS and CDR2 is YDEGEE. The CDR3 length is 16 residues. This CDR3 is CASRHGTLFSNSPLHF. The CDR3 DNA is TGTGCCAGCAGGCATGGTACTCTGTTCTCTAATTCACCCCTCCACTTT. The variable domain in full, completed from reference TRBV5-8 and TRBJ1-6, reads EAGVTQSPTHLIKTRGQQATLRCSPISGHTSVYWYQQALGLGLQFLLWYDEGEERNRGNFPPRFSGRQFPNYSSELNVNALELEDSALYLCASRHGTLFSNSPLHFGNGTRLTVT.

V usage is TRBV6-1 and J usage is TRBJ1-6; TRBD1 is a possible D gene (6 bases). V was cut by 2 bases and J by 7 bases, with 18 bases left in between. Germline-derived CDR1 and CDR2 are MNHNS and SASEGT. This CDR3 spans 17 amino acids. This CDR3 is CASSENPGEIGNSPLHF. Written as DNA, the CDR3 is TGTGCCAGCAGTGAAAACCCAGGGGAGATAGGCAATTCACCCCTCCACTTT.

The chain uses TRBV15 and TRBJ1-6; no firm D call. Germline CDR1 reads LNHNV; CDR2 reads YYDKDF (reference sequence). The CDR3 is made up of 16 amino acids. With 5 bases removed from V and 0 bases from J, the gap between germline ends came to 11 bases. The CDR3 DNA is TGTGCCACCAGCCCTTCGGGGAGCTCCTATAATTCACCCCTCCACTTT. Translation: CATSPSGSSYNSPLHF.

The chain uses TRBV29-1 and TRBJ1-1; D uncertain. CDR1 and CDR2 from the germline V gene are SQVTM and ANQGSEA. Between the trimmed V and J ends, which lost 3 bases and 0 bases, there was a span of 8 bases. The length of the CDR3 is 13 residues. CDR3 residues: CSVERPLNTEAFF. CDR3 bases: TGCAGCGTTGAGCGGCCATTGAACACTGAAGCTTTCTTT. Full variable domain (rest looked up from reference TRBV29-1 and TRBJ1-1): SAVISQKPSRDICQRGTSLTIQCQVDSQVTMMFWYRQQPGQSLTLIATANQGSEATYESGFVIDKFPISRPNLTFSTLTVSNMSPEDSSIYLCSVERPLNTEAFFGQGTRLTVV.

The CDR3 spells CASSQTGLAGPSYNEQFF. CDR3 DNA: TGCGCCAGCAGCCAAACGGGACTAGCGGGACCCTCCTACAATGAGCAGTTCTTC. V gene TRBV4-1 combines with J gene TRBJ2-1; TRBD2 matches 13 bases. Germline CDR1 reads MGHRA; CDR2 reads YSYEKL. This CDR3 spans 18 amino acids. V trimming: 2 bases; J trimming: 0 bases; junction bases outside the gene matches: 4.

The V call is TRBV2, the J call TRBJ2-1; 12 bases are shared with TRBD2. Trimming took 6 bases from V and 7 from J; bases not matched to a gene: 7. Looked up from germline, CDR1 is SNHLY and CDR2 is FYNNEI. The CDR3 contains 15 residues. CDR3 sequence reads: CASRLAGGPGNEQFF. CDR3 in DNA: TGTGCCAGCAGGCTAGCGGGAGGGCCTGGAAATGAGCAGTTCTTC.

V is TRBV19 and J is TRBJ1-5; maybe TRBD1 (6 bases). The CDR3 has 18 amino acids. V gave up 6 bases and J gave up 1 base, with 22 bases separating them. From germline, CDR1 is LNHDA and CDR2 SQIVND (reference sequence). As DNA, the CDR3 is TGTGCCAGTAGCCTCCGCGGAGAGGGGAGGGGGAGCAATCAGCCCCAGCATTTT. Residues: CASSLRGEGRGSNQPQHF.

This chain joins TRBV19 and TRBJ2-2; 12 bases line up with TRBD2. Germline V gives CDR1 LNHDA, CDR2 SQIVND (reference sequence). Germline trimming cut 4 bases from V and 2 bases from J; bases unmatched to any gene: 2. This CDR3 contains 16 residues. In nucleotides, the CDR3 is TGTGCCAGTAGTACCGGACTAGCGGGAAACACCGGGGAGCTGTTTTTT. Translated: CASSTGLAGNTGELFF. Full variable domain (rest looked up from reference TRBV19 and TRBJ2-2): DGGITQSPKYLFRKEGQNVTLSCEQNLNHDAMYWYRQDPGQGLRLIYYSQIVNDFQKGDIAEGYSVSREKKESFPLTVTSAQKNPTAFYLCASSTGLAGNTGELFFGEGSRLTVL.

The chain carries TRBV18 and TRBJ2-1; a weak D match, TRBD2 (6 bases). CDR1 is KGHSH and CDR2 is LQKENI in the germline V gene. CDR3 size: 14 residues. V was shortened by 3 bases and J by 8 bases, with 14 bases between the two germline ends. CDR3 coding DNA: TGTGCCAGCTCACCGTCGACTAGGACCCATGAGCAGTTCTTC. Translating gives CASSPSTRTHEQFF.

The V gene is TRBV9, the J gene TRBJ2-3; TRBD2 aligns across 7 bases. The V gene end was trimmed by 0 bases and the J gene end by 8 bases; junction bases not matched to a gene: 6. The CDR3 length is 14 residues. Germline V lookup: CDR1 SGDLS, CDR2 YYNGEE. CDR3 coding DNA: TGTGCCAGCAGCGTAGCGGGAGGCCATGGTACGCAGTATTTT. Protein: CASSVAGGHGTQYF.

The chain uses TRBV5-6 and TRBJ2-2; no definite D call. Trimming stripped 0 bases from V and 1 base from J, with 7 bases between. Germline V gene data show CDR1 as SGHDT and CDR2 as YYEEEE. The CDR3 spans 15 residues. The CDR3 sequence is CASSLVHGNTGELFF. Here the CDR3 DNA reads TGTGCCAGCAGCTTGGTTCACGGGAACACCGGGGAGCTGTTTTTT. Variable domain in full (rest from reference TRBV5-6 and TRBJ2-2): DAGVTQSPTHLIKTRGQQVTLRCSPKSGHDTVSWYQQALGQGPQFIFQYYEEEERQRGNFPDRFSGHQFPNYSSELNVNALLLGDSALYLCASSLVHGNTGELFFGEGSRLTVL.

CDR3 DNA sequence: TGCGCCAGCAGCTTGGGGACAGGGTCTTGGGAGCAGTACTTC. Translated: CASSLGTGSWEQYF. The chain recombines TRBV5-1 with TRBJ2-7; TRBD1 agrees at 8 bases. The CDR3 consists of 14 residues. Per germline, CDR1 SGHRS and CDR2 YFSETQ. V dropped 0 bases and J dropped 7; count of bases not matched to a gene: 6.

The rearrangement joins TRBV11-3 to TRBJ1-1; D perhaps matches TRBD1 (5 bases). The CDR3 consists of 13 residues. Germline CDR1 is SGHNT and CDR2 is YENEEA. V lost 4 bases and J 4 bases, leaving 10 bases between the germline ends. This CDR3 is CASSSREGTEAFF. The CDR3 bases are TGTGCCAGCAGCTCCAGGGAAGGCACTGAAGCTTTCTTT.

The chain couples TRBV2 to TRBJ1-6; a weak D match, TRBD1 (6 bases). Germline V CDR1 and CDR2: SNHLY, FYNNEI. Trimming removed 4 bases at V and 7 bases at J, with 17 bases between. The CDR3 has 16 amino acids. CDR3 protein: CASSAPAQGSNSPLHF. As DNA, the CDR3 is TGTGCCAGCAGTGCCCCCGCGCAGGGGAGCAATTCACCCCTCCACTTT.

The DNA of the CDR3 is TGTGCCAGCAGTCGAGCGGGAGGGACCTACGAGCAGTACTTC. Translated, it gives CASSRAGGTYEQYF. V and J are TRBV9 and TRBJ2-7; 10 nucleotides line up with TRBD2. CDR1 is SGDLS, CDR2 YYNGEE, per germline. The length of the CDR3 is 14 residues. Losses at the gene ends were 5 bases for V and 2 bases for J; bases not matched to a gene: 4.